This TCR beta chain was found in a study of memory CD4+ T cells and cytomegalovirus serostatus. Study results and limitations: The CMV-associated TCR signature appears largely within the CD4+ memory repertoire.

Notes on this clone: The antigen remains unidentified.

The sort gate was single viable CD3+CD4+CD8-CD45RO+ cells for memory CD4+ T cells. Donors' CMV status reflects serum IgG against pp150, pp28, p38, p52. Repertoires were generated with immunoSEQ multiplex PCR, while TCRdb's copy carries only in-frame clones and drops some. There are under 55,000 clones in the sample; over 60% occur only once, and approximately 1.5% lies in the top ten. The germline V gene encodes CDR1 SGHRS and CDR2 YFSETQ. Trimming cost V 0 bases and J 3 bases; bases outside gene matches: 11. The CDR3 length is 17 residues. The rearrangement links TRBV5-1 to TRBJ2-5; TRBD1 matches 7 bases. This TCR was sampled from an adult in good health and CMV-seropositive. The sequencing sample was made of memory CD4+ T cells from blood. CDR3 sequence reads: CASSLGQGVSREETQYF. CDR3 DNA: TGCGCCAGCAGCTTGGGACAGGGCGTAAGTCGAGAAGAGACCCAGTACTTC.